Listed here are 18 T cell receptor beta chains from one sample, sequenced in a study of cytomegalovirus exposure and HLA in healthy donors. TCRdb's copy holds only in-frame clones and misses some; the assay was immunoSEQ multiplex PCR. The top ten clones hold roughly 1% of a sample with 200,000 or so clones, under 95% of them seen once. Sequenced: PBMCs. The source is a woman aged 18-29 years in good health and CMV-seronegative.

The chain is built from TRBV19 and TRBJ2-7, with TRBD2 matching 10 bases. This CDR3 region has 15 residues. The trim removed 4 bases at V and 3 bases at J, leaving 6 bases unmatched. Germline V lookup: CDR1 LNHDA, CDR2 SQIVND (reference sequence). The CDR3 region has the DNA TGTGCCAGTAGTAAGAAGCGGGAGGGAATCTACGAGCAGTACTTC. Its translation: CASSKKREGIYEQYF.

The CDR3 here is CASSDSGGAEAFF. The CDR3 DNA follows: TGTGCCAGCAGTGACTCCGGGGGGGCTGAAGCTTTCTTT. V usage is TRBV6-4 and J usage is TRBJ1-1; maybe TRBD1 (5 bases). V lost 0 bases and J lost 6, with 8 bases in between. Germline CDR1 and CDR2: MRHNA and SNTAGT. The CDR3 has 13 residues.

This clone was observed a few times. The chain carries TRBV7-2 and TRBJ2-7; 11 bases line up with TRBD2. With V trimmed by 4 bases and J by 7 bases, 9 bases remained unmatched. The CDR3 has 15 residues. The V gene's germline CDR1 is SGHTA and CDR2 FQGNSA. The CDR3 nucleotides are TGTGCCAGCAGCTCAGACAGACTAGCGGGACATGAGCAGTACTTC. Translating gives CASSSDRLAGHEQYF.

CDR3 protein: CASSLAIAANTGELFF. The DNA for the CDR3 is TGTGCCAGCAGCTTAGCGATAGCGGCGAACACCGGGGAGCTGTTTTTT. The chain has TRBV7-2 and TRBJ2-2; possible D gene TRBD2, 6 bases. Trimming stripped 0 bases from V and 0 bases from J, with 8 bases between. This CDR3 contains 16 residues. Germline-derived CDR1 and CDR2 are SGHTA and FQGNSA.

This chain uses TRBV30 with TRBJ1-2; D possibly corresponds to TRBD1 (5 bases). Per germline, CDR1 GTSNPN and CDR2 SVGIG (reference sequence). This CDR3 is built from 13 residues. The germline V and J ends were trimmed by 0 bases and 12 bases, with 17 bases remaining between them. This CDR3 is CAWSVQAGQSNTF. In DNA, the CDR3 is TGTGCCTGGAGTGTACAGGCAGGGCAGTCGAACACCTTC.

This clone appeared a few times. V is TRBV6-1 and J is TRBJ1-5; weak D call: TRBD1 (5 bases). The germline V gene encodes CDR1 MNHNS and CDR2 SASEGT. V lost 0 bases to trimming and J lost 4 bases, with 13 bases between them. This CDR3 has 16 amino acids. For the CDR3, the DNA is TGTGCCAGCAGTGAAGCGGCAGGGCTGGGGAATCAGCCCCAGCATTTT. This codes for CASSEAAGLGNQPQHF.

The chain couples TRBV18 to TRBJ2-5; 9 positions agree with TRBD1. The CDR3 is made up of 14 amino acids. CDR1 and CDR2 (germline): KGHSH, LQKENI. V lost 6 bases to trimming and J lost 2 bases; unmatched junction nucleotides: 4. CDR3 residues: CASSQDRGQETQYF. CDR3 in DNA: TGTGCCAGCTCTCAGGACAGGGGTCAAGAGACCCAGTACTTC. The full variable domain, rest sourced from reference TRBV18 and TRBJ2-5, is NAGVMQNPRHLVRRRGQEARLRCSPMKGHSHVYWYRQLPEEGLKFMVYLQKENIIDESGMPKERFSAEFPKEGPSILRIQQVVRGDSAAYFCASSQDRGQETQYFGPGTRLLVL.

This chain uses TRBV5-4 with TRBJ2-6, with D possibly being TRBD2 (5 bases). CDR1 is SGHNT, CDR2 YYREEE, per germline (reference sequence). Trimming stripped 2 bases from V and 3 bases from J, with 15 bases between. The CDR3 spans 17 residues. The CDR3 is CASSLRGRFYGANVLTF. The CDR3 nucleotides read TGTGCCAGCAGCTTACGGGGTCGGTTCTATGGGGCCAACGTCCTGACTTTC.

The chain has TRBV19 and TRBJ2-1, with D possibly matching TRBD1 (5 bases). Trimming removed 3 bases from V and 7 bases from J, with 13 bases in between. Germline CDR1 reads LNHDA; CDR2 reads SQIVND (reference sequence). CDR3 length equals 14 residues. In nucleotides, the CDR3 is TGTGCCAGTAGTATGGGCAGGGTGCTTAATGAGCAGTTCTTC. Its translation: CASSMGRVLNEQFF.

A single count supports this clone. The chain joins TRBV30 to TRBJ1-3; D is ambiguous. The CDR3 spans 16 residues. The V gene's germline CDR1 is GTSNPN and CDR2 SVGIG (reference sequence). Trimming shortened V by 2 bases and J by 3 bases, and 17 bases separated the two germline ends. The CDR3 spells CAWSSRGGLGGNTIYF. CDR3 coding DNA: TGTGCCTGGAGTTCCCGGGGTGGGCTAGGTGGAAACACCATATATTTT.

As concerns this clone: This CDR3 is also generated by other DNA sequences in the sample. This chain joins TRBV19 and TRBJ2-7, with 10 nucleotides matching TRBD2. The CDR3 runs 16 residues. The V gene end was trimmed by 1 base and the J gene end by 2 bases; junction bases not matched to a gene: 5. Germline CDR1 is LNHDA and CDR2 is SQIVND (reference sequence). CDR3: CASSIAASGRAYEQYF. In DNA, the CDR3 is TGTGCCAGTAGTATAGCCGCAAGCGGGAGGGCCTACGAGCAGTACTTC.

On this clone itself: This sample includes further DNA sequences coding for the same CDR3. The chain is built from TRBV19 and TRBJ2-7; 9 positions match TRBD2. The ends lost 3 bases at V and 1 base at J; junction bases unmatched: 4. Germline loops: CDR1 LNHDA, CDR2 SQIVND (reference sequence). There are 15 residues in the CDR3. This CDR3 is CASSIVAGGSYEQYF. The CDR3 nucleotides are TGTGCCAGTAGTATCGTGGCGGGAGGGTCCTACGAGCAGTACTTC.

Concerning this clone: Possible read error: a much larger clone is one base away. The V and J genes are TRBV28 and TRBJ1-4; tentative D call: TRBD1 (5 bases). Trimming removed 2 bases at V and 5 bases at J, with 9 bases between. This CDR3 contains 14 residues. CDR1 MDHEN and CDR2 SYDVKM come from the germline V gene. The CDR3 DNA reads TGTGCCAGCAGTTTAGTGGGGCTGAATGAAAAACTGTTTTTT. This codes for CASSLVGLNEKLFF.

The rearrangement joins TRBV4-2 to TRBJ2-1, with 8 bases aligning to TRBD2. The CDR3 is made up of 17 amino acids. The V gene end was trimmed by 4 bases and the J gene end by 10 bases; junction bases not matched to a gene: 18. Germline CDR1 reads LGHNA; CDR2 reads YNFKEQ. The chain's CDR3 is CASSPPGGTRVSGEQFF. CDR3 DNA: TGTGCCAGCAGCCCTCCCGGTGGGACTAGAGTGTCCGGGGAGCAGTTCTTC.

The chain links TRBV30 to TRBJ2-2; the D gene is possibly TRBD2 (5 bases). The CDR3 spans 13 residues. Germline V gives CDR1 GTSNPN, CDR2 SVGIG (reference sequence). V shed 0 bases and J shed 6 bases, with 8 bases lying between them. The CDR3 sequence: CAWSVGGPGELFF. The DNA of the CDR3 is TGTGCCTGGAGTGTAGGAGGTCCCGGGGAGCTGTTTTTT.

The genes are TRBV19 and TRBJ2-7, with 11 nucleotides matching TRBD2. Trimming cost V 5 bases and J 4 bases; bases outside gene matches: 10. This CDR3 spans 16 amino acids. The germline gives CDR1 LNHDA, CDR2 SQIVND (reference sequence). CDR3 protein: CASSGPRLAGQYEQYF. CDR3 DNA: TGTGCCAGTAGTGGGCCGAGACTAGCGGGACAGTACGAGCAGTACTTC.

A single count supports this clone. The V gene is TRBV7-6, the J gene TRBJ2-1, with no clear D. The V end was cut by 0 bases, the J end by 0 bases, with 9 bases between. The CDR3 runs to 16 residues. The V gene's germline CDR1 is SGHVS and CDR2 FNYEAQ. In DNA, the CDR3 is TGTGCCAGCAGCTTAGCGTCCTCTAGCTCCTACAATGAGCAGTTCTTC. Translation: CASSLASSSSYNEQFF.

The rearrangement joins TRBV30 to TRBJ2-3; 9 bases are shared with TRBD2. CDR1 and CDR2 from the germline V gene are GTSNPN and SVGIG (reference sequence). This CDR3 has 15 amino acids. J lost 2 bases, V lost 2 bases, and 5 bases had no gene match. The CDR3 DNA reads as TGTGCCTGGAGTAAGCTAGCGGGGCCCACAGATACGCAGTATTTT. It is translated as CAWSKLAGPTDTQYF.